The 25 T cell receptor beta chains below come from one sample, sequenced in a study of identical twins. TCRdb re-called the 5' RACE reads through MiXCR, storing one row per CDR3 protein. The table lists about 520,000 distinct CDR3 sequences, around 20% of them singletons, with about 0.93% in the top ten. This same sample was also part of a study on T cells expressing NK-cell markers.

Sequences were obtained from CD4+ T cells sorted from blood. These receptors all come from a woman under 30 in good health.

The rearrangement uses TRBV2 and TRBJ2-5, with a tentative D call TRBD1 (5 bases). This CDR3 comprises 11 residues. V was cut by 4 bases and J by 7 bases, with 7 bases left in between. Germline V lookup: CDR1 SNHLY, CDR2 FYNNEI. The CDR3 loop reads CASSGTGTQYF. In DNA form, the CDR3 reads TGTGCCAGCAGTGGTACAGGGACCCAGTACTTC.

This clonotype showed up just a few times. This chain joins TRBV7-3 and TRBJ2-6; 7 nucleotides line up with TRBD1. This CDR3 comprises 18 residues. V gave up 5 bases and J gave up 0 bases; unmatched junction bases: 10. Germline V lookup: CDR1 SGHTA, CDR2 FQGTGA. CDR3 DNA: TGTGCCAGCAGCCCTCAGGGGGTGATTTCCTCTGGGGCCAACGTCCTGACTTTC. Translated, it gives CASSPQGVISSGANVLTF.

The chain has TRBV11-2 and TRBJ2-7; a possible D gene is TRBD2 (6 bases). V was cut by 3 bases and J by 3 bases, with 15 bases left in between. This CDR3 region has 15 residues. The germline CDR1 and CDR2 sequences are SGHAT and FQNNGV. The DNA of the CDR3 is TGTGCCAGCAGCTTGGAGGGCTTCGGATTCTACGAGCAGTACTTC. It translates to CASSLEGFGFYEQYF.

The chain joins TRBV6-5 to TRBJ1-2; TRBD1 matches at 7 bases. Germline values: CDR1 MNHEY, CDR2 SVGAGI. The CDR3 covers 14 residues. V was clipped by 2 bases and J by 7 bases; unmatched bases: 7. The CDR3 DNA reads TGTGCCAGCAGTTACGCGGACAGGCCCGGTGGCTACACCTTC. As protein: CASSYADRPGGYTF.

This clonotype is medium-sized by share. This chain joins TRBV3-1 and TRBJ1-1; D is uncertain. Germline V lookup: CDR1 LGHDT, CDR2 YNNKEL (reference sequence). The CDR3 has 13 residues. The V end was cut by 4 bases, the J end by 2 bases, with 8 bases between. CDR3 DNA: TGTGCCAGCAGCCTCCTCGAAAACACTGAAGCTTTCTTT. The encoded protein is CASSLLENTEAFF.

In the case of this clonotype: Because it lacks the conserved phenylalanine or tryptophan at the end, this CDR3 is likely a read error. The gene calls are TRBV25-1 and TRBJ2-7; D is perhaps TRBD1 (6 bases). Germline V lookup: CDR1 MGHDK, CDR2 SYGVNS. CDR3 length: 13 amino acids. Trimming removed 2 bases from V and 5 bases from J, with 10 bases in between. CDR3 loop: CASSEQNRDEQYI. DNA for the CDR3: TGTGCCAGCAGTGAACAGAACAGGGACGAGCAGTACATC.

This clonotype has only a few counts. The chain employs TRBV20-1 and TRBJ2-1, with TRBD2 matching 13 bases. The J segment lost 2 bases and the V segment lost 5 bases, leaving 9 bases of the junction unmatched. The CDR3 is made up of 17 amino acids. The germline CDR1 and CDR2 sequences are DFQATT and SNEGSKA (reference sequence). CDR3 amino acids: CSARQTSGRITYNEQFF. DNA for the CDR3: TGCAGTGCTCGACAGACTAGCGGGAGGATCACCTACAATGAGCAGTTCTTC.

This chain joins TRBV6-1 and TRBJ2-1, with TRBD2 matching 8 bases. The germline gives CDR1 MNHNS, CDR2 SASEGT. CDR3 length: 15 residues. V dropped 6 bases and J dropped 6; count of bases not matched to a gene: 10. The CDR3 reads CASRASGGGTNEQFF. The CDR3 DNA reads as TGTGCCAGCAGAGCCAGCGGGGGAGGTACCAATGAGCAGTTCTTC.

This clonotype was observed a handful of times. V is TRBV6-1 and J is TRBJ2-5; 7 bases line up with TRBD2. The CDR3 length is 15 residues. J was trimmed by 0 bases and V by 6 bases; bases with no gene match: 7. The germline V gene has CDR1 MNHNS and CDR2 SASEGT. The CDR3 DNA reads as TGTGCCAGCAGCCCCGGGGGGACTTACCAAGAGACCCAGTACTTC. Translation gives CASSPGGTYQETQYF.

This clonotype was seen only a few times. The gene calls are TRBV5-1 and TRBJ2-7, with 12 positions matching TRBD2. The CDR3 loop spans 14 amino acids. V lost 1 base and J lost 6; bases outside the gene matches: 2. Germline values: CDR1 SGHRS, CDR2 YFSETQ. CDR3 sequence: CASSLTSGGFEQYF. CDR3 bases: TGCGCCAGCAGCTTGACTAGCGGGGGGTTCGAGCAGTACTTC.

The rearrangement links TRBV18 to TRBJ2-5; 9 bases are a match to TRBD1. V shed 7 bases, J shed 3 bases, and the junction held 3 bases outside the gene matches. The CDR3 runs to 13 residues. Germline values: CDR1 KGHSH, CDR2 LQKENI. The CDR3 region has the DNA TGTGCCAGCTGGGACAGGGTTAAAGAGACCCAGTACTTC. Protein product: CASWDRVKETQYF.

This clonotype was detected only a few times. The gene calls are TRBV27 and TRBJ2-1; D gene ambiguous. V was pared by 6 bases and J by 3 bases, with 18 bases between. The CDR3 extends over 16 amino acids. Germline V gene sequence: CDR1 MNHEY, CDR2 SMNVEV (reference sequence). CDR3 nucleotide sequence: TGTGCCAGCAGCCTAACTTCAAGCTCTTTCTACAATGAGCAGTTCTTC. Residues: CASSLTSSSFYNEQFF.

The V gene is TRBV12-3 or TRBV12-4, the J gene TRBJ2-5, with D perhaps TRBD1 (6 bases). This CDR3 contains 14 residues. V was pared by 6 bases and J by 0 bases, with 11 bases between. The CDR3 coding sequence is TGTGCCAGCAGATACGGACAGTACCAAGAGACCCAGTACTTC. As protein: CASRYGQYQETQYF.

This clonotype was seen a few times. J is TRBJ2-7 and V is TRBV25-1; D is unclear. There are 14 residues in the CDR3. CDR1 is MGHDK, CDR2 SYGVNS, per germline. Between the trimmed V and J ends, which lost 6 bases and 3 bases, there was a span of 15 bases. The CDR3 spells CASSEDRPVYEQYF. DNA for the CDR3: TGTGCCAGCAGCGAGGACCGTCCCGTCTACGAGCAGTACTTC.

The CDR3 is CASSYFAGSSYEQYF. For the CDR3, the DNA is TGTGCCAGCAGTTACTTCGCGGGAAGCTCCTACGAGCAGTACTTC. The chain recombines TRBV6-5 with TRBJ2-7; possibly TRBD2 for D (6 bases). Trimming cost V 1 base and J 0 bases, with 10 bases left between them. There are 15 residues in the CDR3. CDR1 MNHEY and CDR2 SVGAGI come from the germline V gene.

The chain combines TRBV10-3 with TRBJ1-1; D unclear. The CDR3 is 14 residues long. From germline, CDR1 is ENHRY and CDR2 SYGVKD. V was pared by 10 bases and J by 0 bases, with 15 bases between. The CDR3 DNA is TGTGCCACCCCCTTAGGCGGGATGAACACTGAAGCTTTCTTT. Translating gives CATPLGGMNTEAFF.

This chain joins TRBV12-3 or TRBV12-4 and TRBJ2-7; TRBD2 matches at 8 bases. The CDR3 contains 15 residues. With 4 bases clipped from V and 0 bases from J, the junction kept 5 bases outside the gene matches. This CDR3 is CASSSRTSLSYEQYF. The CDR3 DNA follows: TGTGCCAGCAGTTCCCGGACTAGCCTCTCCTACGAGCAGTACTTC.

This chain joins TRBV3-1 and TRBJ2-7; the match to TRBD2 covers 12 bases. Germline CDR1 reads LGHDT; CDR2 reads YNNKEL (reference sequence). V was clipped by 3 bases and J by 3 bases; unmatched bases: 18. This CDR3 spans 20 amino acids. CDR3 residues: CASSHPRLAGVLYGCYEQYF. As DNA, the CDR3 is TGTGCCAGCAGCCATCCCAGACTAGCGGGAGTGCTATATGGATGCTACGAGCAGTACTTC.

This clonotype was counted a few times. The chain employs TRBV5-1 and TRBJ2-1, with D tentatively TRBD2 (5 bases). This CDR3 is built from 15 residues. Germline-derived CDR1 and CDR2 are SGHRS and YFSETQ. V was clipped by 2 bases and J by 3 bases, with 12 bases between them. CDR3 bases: TGCGCCAGCAGCTTTGCCCTAGCTTACTACAATGAGCAGTTCTTC. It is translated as CASSFALAYYNEQFF.

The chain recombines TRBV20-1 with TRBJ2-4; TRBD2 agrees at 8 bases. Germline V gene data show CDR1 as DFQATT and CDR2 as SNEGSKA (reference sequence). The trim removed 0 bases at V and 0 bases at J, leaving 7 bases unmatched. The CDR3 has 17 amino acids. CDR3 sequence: CSAREVGLELAKNIQYF. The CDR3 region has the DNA TGCAGTGCTAGAGAGGTGGGACTAGAGCTAGCCAAAAACATTCAGTACTTC.

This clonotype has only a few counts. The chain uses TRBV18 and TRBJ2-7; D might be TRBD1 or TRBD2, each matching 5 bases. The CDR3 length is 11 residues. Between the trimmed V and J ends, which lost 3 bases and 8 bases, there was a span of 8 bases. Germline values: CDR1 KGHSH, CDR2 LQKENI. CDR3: CASSPRDQQYF. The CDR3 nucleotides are TGTGCCAGCTCACCGAGGGACCAGCAGTACTTC.

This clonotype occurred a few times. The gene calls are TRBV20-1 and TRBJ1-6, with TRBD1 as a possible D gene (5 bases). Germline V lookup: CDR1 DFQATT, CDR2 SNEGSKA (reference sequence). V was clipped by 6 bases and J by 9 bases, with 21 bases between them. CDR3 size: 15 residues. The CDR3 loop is CSANSGEMGGSPLHF. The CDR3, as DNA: TGCAGTGCCAATTCTGGAGAGATGGGGGGTTCACCCCTCCACTTT.

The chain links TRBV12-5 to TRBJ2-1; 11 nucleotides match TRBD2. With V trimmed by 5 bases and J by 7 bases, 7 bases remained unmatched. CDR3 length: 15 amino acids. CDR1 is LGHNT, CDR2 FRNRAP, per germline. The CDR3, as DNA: TGTGCTAGTGGTCCGCCGGGACTAGCGGCTAATGAGCAGTTCTTC. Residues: CASGPPGLAANEQFF.

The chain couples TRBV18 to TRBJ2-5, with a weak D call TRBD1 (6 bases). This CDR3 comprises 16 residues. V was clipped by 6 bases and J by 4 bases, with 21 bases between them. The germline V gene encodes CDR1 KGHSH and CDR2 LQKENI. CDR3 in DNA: TGTGCCAGCTCGCCATTCTGGACAGAGTCCCTAGAGACCCAGTACTTC. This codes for CASSPFWTESLETQYF.

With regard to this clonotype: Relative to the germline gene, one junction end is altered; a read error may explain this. CDR3: CASGLLGVGGPRNEQFF. The CDR3, as DNA: TGTGCCAGCGGCTTGTTAGGTGTAGGGGGGCCGAGGAATGAGCAGTTCTTC. This sequence joins TRBV7-2 and TRBJ2-1; D is tentatively TRBD1 or TRBD2 (6 bases each). Germline assignment: CDR1 SGHTA and CDR2 FQGNSA. The CDR3 runs 17 residues.